A single T cell receptor (beta chain) is shown here with its context. As yet, its antigen is unknown. J was trimmed by 7 bases and V by 8 bases; bases with no gene match: 9. CDR1 and CDR2 from the germline V gene are MNHNY and SVGAGI (reference sequence). The CDR3 is 15 residues long. The source of the sample is a study of cytomegalovirus exposure and HLA in healthy donors. The table came from immunoSEQ multiplex PCR; TCRdb's copy has only in-frame clones and leaves some out. Altogether roughly 310,000 clones are present, over 75% being singletons, with the ten largest covering about 0.96%. Study-level findings and limits: The study labeled fewer than 200 TCR beta chains cytomegalovirus-associated.

The chain recombines TRBV6-6 with TRBJ1-6; TRBD1 matches at 9 bases. The receptor's source is a man aged 25-40 years in good health and CMV-seronegative. Sequencing was done on a sample of PBMCs. CDR3 sequence (DNA): TGTGCCAGCGTTAGGGACAGGGTCCCCAATTCACCCCTCCACTTT. This gives the protein CASVRDRVPNSPLHF.